Listed here are 27 T cell receptor beta chains from one sample, sequenced in a study of T-cell reconstitution after alpha-beta-depleted transplantation in children. Preparing the TCRbeta library involved the use of unique molecular identifiers. TCRdb fed the PCR reads into MiXCR, producing one record per CDR3 protein. Found here are under 750,000 distinct CDR3 sequences, roughly 23% of them singletons; the top ten hold 12% to 15%. This specimen consisted of PBMCs, mostly from graft donor cells, obtained 360 days after TCRalphabeta/CD19-depleted stem cell transplant. The receptors come from a boy under two years old who had a stem cell transplant for acute myeloid leukemia, so the T cells may come from the graft donor.

This clonotype was picked up a small number of times. This chain uses TRBV20-1 with TRBJ1-5; TRBD1 agrees at 9 bases. CDR1 DFQATT and CDR2 SNEGSKA come from the germline V gene (reference sequence). This CDR3 has 16 amino acids. V shed 4 bases and J 3 bases; nucleotides not matched to a gene: 10. The CDR3 DNA follows: TGCAGTGCTACCGGGACAGGGCCTTCTTACAATCAGCCCCAGCATTTT. Translation gives CSATGTGPSYNQPQHF.

The V and J genes are TRBV6-5 and TRBJ2-7, with TRBD2 matching 7 bases. V dropped 2 bases and J dropped 4; count of bases not matched to a gene: 5. The CDR3 contains 14 residues. Germline CDR1 and CDR2: MNHEY and SVGAGI. The CDR3 bases are TGTGCCAGCAGTTACAGAGCGGGGTTGTACGAGCAGTACTTC. Amino acids: CASSYRAGLYEQYF.

The V gene is TRBV6-1, the J gene TRBJ1-5; 8 bases line up with TRBD1. Germline trimming cut 6 bases from V and 6 bases from J; bases unmatched to any gene: 4. This CDR3 has 13 residues. Germline lookup yields CDR1 MNHNS and CDR2 SASEGT. CDR3 bases: TGTGCCAGCAGGTGGACAGGGTTTCAGCCCCAGCATTTT. Protein: CASRWTGFQPQHF.

This clonotype appeared many times. The J gene is TRBJ1-6, the V gene TRBV20-1, with D perhaps TRBD1 (6 bases). V lost 2 bases to trimming and J lost 6 bases, with 17 bases between them. This CDR3 contains 16 residues. In germline, CDR1 is DFQATT, CDR2 SNEGSKA (reference sequence). The CDR3 protein is CSARNYRAPINSPLHF. CDR3 in DNA: TGCAGTGCTAGAAATTACAGGGCTCCAATTAATTCACCCCTCCACTTT.

This clonotype has just a few counts. V usage is TRBV12-3 or TRBV12-4 and J usage is TRBJ2-7; 8 bases fit TRBD1. The CDR3 spans 14 residues. V dropped 9 bases and J dropped 5; count of bases not matched to a gene: 12. CDR3 in amino acids: CASSPHPGQDEQYF. For the CDR3, the DNA is TGTGCCAGTTCCCCCCATCCGGGACAGGACGAGCAGTACTTC.

The chain has TRBV12-3 or TRBV12-4 and TRBJ2-1; D may be TRBD1 or TRBD2 (5 bases each). The ends were cut back, 6 bases at V and 10 bases at J, with 10 bases in the middle. This CDR3 comprises 11 residues. The CDR3 loop is CASRWRTEQFF. CDR3 DNA sequence: TGTGCCAGCAGGTGGAGGACAGAGCAGTTCTTC.

This clonotype was seen at least ten times. The rearrangement uses TRBV12-3 or TRBV12-4 and TRBJ2-3, with D perhaps matching TRBD1 (6 bases). CDR3 length: 15 amino acids. The V gene lost 2 bases and the J gene lost 0 bases, with 9 bases spanning the gap. Here the CDR3 reads CASSLPGVSTDTQYF. The DNA of the CDR3 is TGTGCCAGCAGTTTACCAGGGGTCAGCACAGATACGCAGTATTTT.

This clonotype has at least ten counts. This chain links TRBV12-3 or TRBV12-4 with TRBJ2-4, with no clear D. The CDR3 runs to 13 residues. The germline V and J ends were trimmed by 5 bases and 4 bases, with 9 bases remaining between them. CDR3: CASSPLIKNIQYF. In DNA form, the CDR3 reads TGTGCCAGCAGTCCCTTGATAAAAAACATTCAGTACTTC.

V gene TRBV5-6 combines with J gene TRBJ1-1, with D possibly TRBD1 on 6 matching bases. Trimming pared 1 base from V and 6 bases from J, leaving 13 bases between. CDR3 size: 14 residues. From germline, CDR1 is SGHDT and CDR2 YYEEEE. The CDR3 loop is CASSLYRVPPEAFF. The CDR3 DNA is TGTGCCAGCAGCTTGTACAGGGTCCCTCCTGAAGCTTTCTTT.

CDR3 residues: CASSLGGDWDYEQYV. DNA for the CDR3: TGTGCCAGCAGTTTGGGCGGCGACTGGGACTACGAGCAGTACGTC. This chain links TRBV28 with TRBJ2-7, with D uncertain. CDR3 length equals 15 residues. Looked up from germline, CDR1 is MDHEN and CDR2 is SYDVKM. Trimming cost V 3 bases and J 3 bases, with 15 bases left between them.

This clonotype was observed a few times. The rearrangement joins TRBV20-1 to TRBJ1-1, with D perhaps TRBD1 (6 bases). Germline V CDR1 and CDR2: DFQATT, SNEGSKA (reference sequence). V was trimmed by 6 bases and J by 1 base, leaving 15 bases between them. This CDR3 region has 14 residues. DNA of the CDR3: TGCAGTGCCTGGGGGGGGCCGGGGAACACTGAAGCTTTCTTT. This codes for CSAWGGPGNTEAFF.

This clonotype has more than one count but fewer than ten. The rearrangement joins TRBV12-5 to TRBJ2-3, with 8 bases matching TRBD1. Trimming at V came to 4 bases and at J to 5 bases, leaving 8 bases not matched to a gene. Germline V lookup: CDR1 LGHNT, CDR2 FRNRAP. The CDR3 extends over 15 amino acids. The CDR3 DNA is TGTGCTAGTGGTTCGGACAGGGATGTTGGAGATACGCAGTATTTT. It yields the protein CASGSDRDVGDTQYF.

V gene TRBV11-2 combines with J gene TRBJ2-7; D remains ambiguous. V was shortened by 6 bases and J by 5 bases, with 17 bases between the two germline ends. Germline CDR1 reads SGHAT; CDR2 reads FQNNGV. The CDR3 loop spans 14 amino acids. The CDR3 spells CASSSRVQAHEQYF. The CDR3 nucleotides read TGTGCCAGCAGTTCCCGGGTCCAGGCCCACGAGCAGTACTTC.

This clonotype was detected only a few times. The chain has TRBV20-1 and TRBJ1-3, with a possible D match to TRBD1 (6 bases). V was cut by 2 bases and J by 7 bases, with 15 bases left in between. Germline V gene data show CDR1 as DFQATT and CDR2 as SNEGSKA (reference sequence). This CDR3 has 14 amino acids. This CDR3 is CSARSRGAPNTIYF. CDR3 in DNA: TGCAGTGCTAGAAGTCGGGGGGCGCCCAACACCATATATTTT.

The genes are TRBV5-1 and TRBJ1-1; a weak D match, TRBD1 (5 bases). Trimming shortened V by 2 bases and J by 4 bases, and 12 bases separated the two germline ends. Germline CDR1 is SGHRS and CDR2 is YFSETQ. CDR3 size: 14 residues. The CDR3 is CASSFRGDGTEAFF. The CDR3 DNA reads as TGCGCCAGCAGCTTTCGGGGGGACGGCACTGAAGCTTTCTTT. The full variable domain, in which reference TRBV5-1 and TRBJ1-1 provide the parts outside the CDR3, is KAGVTQTPRYLIKTRGQQVTLSCSPISGHRSVSWYQQTPGQGLQFLFEYFSETQRNKGNFPGRFSGRQFSNSRSEMNVSTLELGDSALYLCASSFRGDGTEAFFGQGTRLTVV.

This clonotype appeared many times. J is TRBJ2-3 and V is TRBV12-3 or TRBV12-4; the D is unclear. The CDR3 is made up of 15 amino acids. The ends were cut back, 0 bases at V and 2 bases at J, with 9 bases in the middle. Here the CDR3 reads CASSLAVRYTDTQYF. Written as DNA, the CDR3 is TGTGCCAGCAGTTTAGCAGTTCGGTACACAGATACGCAGTATTTT.

On this clonotype: With a much larger clone just one base away, this may be a read error. The rearrangement links TRBV11-2 to TRBJ2-7, with a tentative D call TRBD1 (6 bases). Germline lookup yields CDR1 SGHAT and CDR2 FQNNGV. This CDR3 is built from 12 residues. V lost 6 bases and J 2 bases, leaving 8 bases between the germline ends. The CDR3 loop reads CASSPGAYEQYV. CDR3 nucleotide sequence: TGTGCCAGCAGTCCAGGGGCCTACGAGCAGTACGTC.

This clonotype came up many times. The rearrangement links TRBV20-1 to TRBJ2-1, with 9 bases that match TRBD1. Germline lookup yields CDR1 DFQATT and CDR2 SNEGSKA (reference sequence). The CDR3 spans 14 residues. V gave up 4 bases and J gave up 7 bases; unmatched junction bases: 8. DNA for the CDR3: TGCAGTGCTAACAGGGGGCGCGGTCATAATGAGCAGTTCTTC. Its protein is CSANRGRGHNEQFF.

The chain couples TRBV4-3 to TRBJ1-1, with D unresolved. Trimming took 0 bases from V and 5 from J, leaving 7 bases between them. In germline, CDR1 is LGHNA, CDR2 YSLEER. This CDR3 has 13 residues. CDR3 in DNA: TGCGCCAGCAGCCAAGATCTGGAGACTGAAGCTTTCTTT. Translation: CASSQDLETEAFF.

The count of this clonotype is one. J is TRBJ2-5 and V is TRBV28, with D perhaps assigned TRBD1 or TRBD2 (5 bases each). Trimming took off 3 bases at V and 5 bases at J, with 13 bases between the two ends. This CDR3 spans 14 amino acids. Germline V gene data show CDR1 as MDHEN and CDR2 as SYDVKM. Here the CDR3 DNA reads TGTGCCAGCAGTTTGAACCTAGAGGGGGAGACCCAGTACTTC. Translating gives CASSLNLEGETQYF.

This clonotype was observed many times. This rearrangement joins TRBV7-9 to TRBJ2-5; 10 bases match TRBD1. In germline, CDR1 is SEHNR, CDR2 FQNEAQ (reference sequence). CDR3 size: 17 residues. Trimming at V came to 3 bases and at J to 4 bases, leaving 11 bases not matched to a gene. For the CDR3, the DNA is TGTGCCAGCAGCTTTTCCGGGACAGGGGTATTAGGAGAGACCCAGTACTTC. Protein product: CASSFSGTGVLGETQYF. Together with reference TRBV7-9 and TRBJ2-5, the CDR3 gives the full variable domain: DTGVSQNPRHKITKRGQNVTFRCDPISEHNRLYWYRQTLGQGPEFLTYFQNEAQLEKSRLLSDRFSAERPKGSFSTLEIQRTEQGDSAMYLCASSFSGTGVLGETQYFGPGTRLLVL.

The chain has TRBV24-1 and TRBJ2-7; perhaps TRBD1 as D (5 bases). V gave up 4 bases and J gave up 0 bases, with 9 bases separating them. The CDR3 is 14 residues long. Germline assignment: CDR1 KGHDR and CDR2 SFDVKD. The CDR3 sequence: CATSDPGNSYEQYF. In DNA, the CDR3 is TGTGCCACCAGTGACCCAGGGAACTCCTACGAGCAGTACTTC.

J is TRBJ2-2 and V is TRBV12-3 or TRBV12-4; possible D gene TRBD1, 5 bases. V lost 2 bases, J lost 0 bases, and 10 bases lay in between. This CDR3 is 16 amino acids long. CDR3 in amino acids: CASSLPRAPNTGELFF. CDR3 DNA sequence: TGTGCCAGCAGTTTACCCAGGGCCCCGAACACCGGGGAGCTGTTTTTT.

The rearrangement links TRBV28 to TRBJ2-7, with D possibly TRBD1 on 5 matching bases. Germline V gene lookup returns CDR1 MDHEN and CDR2 SYDVKM. This CDR3 region has 13 residues. The V gene lost 5 bases and the J gene lost 5 bases, with 13 bases spanning the gap. The CDR3 spells CASSHPGLDEQYV. The DNA of the CDR3 is TGTGCCAGCAGTCATCCAGGGTTAGACGAGCAGTACGTC.

This chain joins TRBV7-9 and TRBJ2-1; weak D call: TRBD2 (5 bases). With 8 bases removed from V and 15 bases from J, the gap between germline ends came to 23 bases. Germline V lookup: CDR1 SEHNR, CDR2 FQNEAQ (reference sequence). This CDR3 region has 13 residues. This CDR3 reads CASGSGVPGPRFF. As DNA, the CDR3 is TGTGCCAGCGGCTCCGGGGTCCCCGGCCCCCGGTTCTTC.

The chain has TRBV27 and TRBJ2-5; TRBD1 aligns across 7 bases. This CDR3 comprises 12 residues. CDR1 and CDR2 (germline): MNHEY, SMNVEV (reference sequence). The V gene end was trimmed by 5 bases and the J gene end by 5 bases; junction bases not matched to a gene: 2. CDR3 DNA: TGTGCCAGCAGTGGACAGGTGGAGACCCAGTACTTC. This gives the protein CASSGQVETQYF.

This clonotype was recorded many times. The chain employs TRBV29-1 and TRBJ2-1; 8 nucleotides match TRBD1. This CDR3 contains 14 residues. Germline CDR1 and CDR2: SQVTM and ANQGSEA. Unmatched junction bases numbered 18, after V lost 8 bases and J lost 12 bases. CDR3 nucleotides: TGCAGCTCAGAGAGGGACAGGCCTCCGTATGGGCAGTTCTTC. Protein: CSSERDRPPYGQFF.